Shown below are 30 T cell receptor beta chains from a single sample sequenced in a study of CD8 T cells in ankylosing spondylitis. General observations from the study: Fewer than ten highly homologous variants made up a TCR beta motif that seemed to typify ankylosing spondylitis blood.

TCRdb recomputed calls from the 5' RACE reads with MiXCR, one row per CDR3 protein. The table shows 300,000 to 400,000 distinct CDR3 sequences, with about 22% occurring only once. Their cognate antigens are unknown. Specimen: blood, either unsorted or a sorted T cell fraction (not recorded which). The source of these receptors is a male donor with ankylosing spondylitis.

CDR3 nucleotide sequence: TGTGCCAGCTCACCGGGCGGGATCATCCGAGAGACCCAGTACTTC. As protein: CASSPGGIIRETQYF. The chain is built from TRBV18 and TRBJ2-5; tentative D call: TRBD2 (6 bases). The germline CDR1 and CDR2 sequences are KGHSH and LQKENI. The CDR3 totals 15 residues. V lost 3 bases to trimming and J lost 4 bases, with 15 bases between them.

The sample holds a few counts of this clonotype. The gene calls are TRBV7-9 and TRBJ2-2, with D unclear. Germline V lookup: CDR1 SEHNR, CDR2 FQNEAQ (reference sequence). The V and J ends lost 1 base and 2 bases respectively, with 2 bases between them. The CDR3 consists of 13 residues. The CDR3 loop is CASSLDNTGELFF. In DNA form, the CDR3 reads TGTGCCAGCAGCTTAGATAACACCGGGGAGCTGTTTTTT.

The chain recombines TRBV12-3 or TRBV12-4 with TRBJ2-3; a possible D gene is TRBD2 (7 bases). The CDR3 totals 14 residues. The V end lost 3 bases, the J end lost 2 bases, and 9 bases lay between the germline ends. CDR3 residues: CASSFGGATDTQYF. The CDR3 DNA is TGTGCCAGCAGTTTTGGGGGGGCCACAGATACGCAGTATTTT.

This clonotype was seen a handful of times. V gene TRBV7-3 combines with J gene TRBJ2-7, with 8 bases lining up with TRBD1. The length of the CDR3 is 14 residues. Germline V gene lookup returns CDR1 SGHTA and CDR2 FQGTGA. After removal of 2 bases from V and 7 bases from J, the junction contained 7 bases not matched to a gene. The CDR3 DNA reads TGTGCCAGCAGCTTAGCCCGGACAGGGAGAGAGCAGTACTTC. The encoded protein is CASSLARTGREQYF.

The rearrangement uses TRBV5-1 and TRBJ2-1; 13 positions match TRBD2. Germline CDR1 and CDR2: SGHRS and YFSETQ. Losses at the gene ends were 4 bases for V and 4 bases for J; bases not matched to a gene: 5. The CDR3 runs 16 residues. The CDR3 is CASSQGTSGVYNEQFF. CDR3 DNA sequence: TGCGCCAGCAGCCAGGGGACTAGCGGGGTTTACAATGAGCAGTTCTTC.

The V and J genes are TRBV11-2 and TRBJ2-1; 8 bases align to TRBD1. The J segment lost 5 bases and the V segment lost 5 bases, leaving 8 bases of the junction unmatched. The germline CDR1 and CDR2 sequences are SGHAT and FQNNGV. The CDR3 length is 15 residues. CDR3 loop: CASSRGQGRDNEQFF. DNA of the CDR3: TGTGCCAGCAGCCGCGGACAGGGACGGGACAATGAGCAGTTCTTC.

The chain's CDR3 is CASSLEALGNEQFF. The CDR3 region has the DNA TGTGCCAGCAGCTTAGAAGCCTTGGGGAATGAGCAGTTCTTC. J is TRBJ2-1 and V is TRBV7-9; D not certain. The germline gives CDR1 SEHNR, CDR2 FQNEAQ (reference sequence). This CDR3 has 14 amino acids. Between the trimmed V and J ends, which lost 1 base and 7 bases, there was a span of 11 bases.

The J gene is TRBJ2-7, the V gene TRBV28, with a possible D match to TRBD1 (6 bases). V was cut by 6 bases and J by 7 bases, with 16 bases left in between. This CDR3 spans 13 amino acids. The germline V gene has CDR1 MDHEN and CDR2 SYDVKM. CDR3 in amino acids: CASSPGQSREQYF. The CDR3 region has the DNA TGTGCCAGCAGCCCCGGACAGTCCAGAGAGCAGTACTTC.

This clonotype showed up just a few times. The rearrangement uses TRBV29-1 and TRBJ2-2; tentative D call: TRBD1 (6 bases). Germline V gives CDR1 SQVTM, CDR2 ANQGSEA. This CDR3 comprises 14 residues. V dropped 7 bases and J dropped 6 bases, with 18 bases sitting between them. The CDR3 DNA follows: TGCAGCGCCCAGTCCTGGCAGGGGTCCGGGGAGCTGTTTTTT. This translates into CSAQSWQGSGELFF.

The chain employs TRBV7-2 and TRBJ2-2; TRBD2 matches at 7 bases. The V segment lost 1 base and the J segment 6 bases; nucleotides outside the gene matches: 2. From germline, CDR1 is SGHTA and CDR2 FQGNSA. The length of the CDR3 is 14 residues. As DNA, the CDR3 is TGTGCCAGCAGCTTAGGAGGGAGGGCCGGGGAGCTGTTTTTT. Its protein product is CASSLGGRAGELFF.

The J gene is TRBJ2-2, the V gene TRBV2; 11 bases map to TRBD2. From germline, CDR1 is SNHLY and CDR2 FYNNEI. V gave up 7 bases and J gave up 6 bases; unmatched junction bases: 7. The length of the CDR3 is 15 residues. CDR3 nucleotides: TGTGCCAGCACCCGCCTAGCGGGAGGATCCGGGGAGCTGTTTTTT. Translated, it gives CASTRLAGGSGELFF.

Only a few counts were recorded for this clonotype. The chain has TRBV20-1 and TRBJ2-7; 10 positions agree with TRBD1. Trimming removed 5 bases from V and 3 bases from J; junction bases left unmatched: 7. CDR1 is DFQATT and CDR2 is SNEGSKA in the germline V gene (reference sequence). This CDR3 comprises 14 residues. In nucleotides, the CDR3 is TGCAGTGCTTCGACAGGGGGCTTCGTCTACGAGCAGTACTTC. Protein product: CSASTGGFVYEQYF.

This clonotype was seen a handful of times. The chain links TRBV4-1 to TRBJ2-3; 9 bases agree with TRBD2. The length of the CDR3 is 17 residues. The junction had 13 bases not matched to a gene; V was cut back by 2 bases and J by 7 bases. Per germline, CDR1 MGHRA and CDR2 YSYEKL. The CDR3 coding sequence is TGCGCCAGCAGCCAATTTCGAGATCGACTAGCGGCATATACGCAGTATTTT. Translated, it gives CASSQFRDRLAAYTQYF.

The genes are TRBV4-2 and TRBJ2-7, with TRBD2 identical over 8 bases. Unmatched junction bases numbered 5, after V lost 1 base and J lost 0 bases. This CDR3 is built from 16 residues. Per germline, CDR1 LGHNA and CDR2 YNFKEQ. CDR3 protein: CASSQGGGRPSYEQYF. The CDR3 bases are TGTGCCAGCAGCCAAGGGGGCGGGAGGCCCTCCTACGAGCAGTACTTC.

The chain joins TRBV12-3 or TRBV12-4 to TRBJ2-3; 11 bases are a match to TRBD2. The V and J ends lost 1 base and 5 bases, in that order; junction bases with no gene match: 5. CDR3 length: 16 amino acids. The CDR3 DNA reads TGTGCCAGCAGTTTAGTTAGCGGGAGGGTCGGAGATACGCAGTATTTT. Its translation: CASSLVSGRVGDTQYF.

The chain combines TRBV5-1 with TRBJ1-1; 10 nucleotides agree with TRBD1. Germline trimming cut 3 bases from V and 8 bases from J; bases unmatched to any gene: 4. The CDR3 is 13 amino acids. Per the germline V gene, CDR1 is SGHRS and CDR2 is YFSETQ. The CDR3 region is CASSWDRGSEAFF. The CDR3 DNA reads as TGCGCCAGCAGCTGGGACAGGGGCTCCGAAGCTTTCTTT.

The chain couples TRBV6-2 or TRBV6-3 to TRBJ2-7, with 12 bases aligning to TRBD2. Germline V lookup: CDR1 MNHEY, CDR2 SVGEGT. J gave up 2 bases and V 6 bases, and 2 bases lay outside the gene matches. This CDR3 spans 14 amino acids. The DNA of the CDR3 is TGTGCCAGCAGCCCTAGCGGGAGGGCCTACGAGCAGTACTTC. Its protein is CASSPSGRAYEQYF.

This clonotype has only a few counts. The CDR3 DNA reads as TGCAGCGCGCTGGGGGGGACAGGGAGCAATCAGCCCCAGCATTTT. This gives the protein CSALGGTGSNQPQHF. The chain is built from TRBV20-1 and TRBJ1-5; 9 bases are a match to TRBD1. CDR1 and CDR2 (germline): DFQATT, SNEGSKA (reference sequence). This CDR3 has 15 residues.

The J gene is TRBJ2-7, the V gene TRBV20-1; D is undetermined. The CDR3 runs to 15 residues. With 4 bases removed from V and 2 bases from J, the gap between germline ends came to 18 bases. The germline V gene encodes CDR1 DFQATT and CDR2 SNEGSKA (reference sequence). The DNA of the CDR3 is TGCAGTGCTATCACCGGGCCCTCTCCTCCCTACGAGCAGTACTTC. This gives the protein CSAITGPSPPYEQYF.

A few counts support this clonotype. The CDR3 nucleotides are TGTGCCAGTAGGACTAGCGGGGCCTACAATGAGCAGTTCTTC. As protein: CASRTSGAYNEQFF. The chain recombines TRBV19 with TRBJ2-1; 11 bases align to TRBD2. Germline CDR1 LNHDA, CDR2 SQIVND (reference sequence). The CDR3 contains 14 residues. Trimming at V came to 6 bases and at J to 2 bases, leaving 0 bases not matched to a gene.

The rearrangement joins TRBV6-1 to TRBJ1-3, with 7 bases that match TRBD1. This CDR3 is 15 amino acids long. The germline V gene has CDR1 MNHNS and CDR2 SASEGT. V shed 6 bases and J 4 bases; nucleotides not matched to a gene: 9. CDR3 region: CASRDDRVVGNTIYF. The CDR3 DNA sequence: TGTGCCAGCAGGGACGACAGGGTTGTAGGAAACACCATATATTTT.

The chain combines TRBV10-3 with TRBJ1-5, with 10 bases identical to TRBD1. Germline CDR1 ENHRY, CDR2 SYGVKD. With 2 bases clipped from V and 4 bases from J, the junction kept 2 bases outside the gene matches. This CDR3 spans 15 amino acids. CDR3 region: CAISEPGQGNQPQHF. DNA of the CDR3: TGTGCCATCAGTGAGCCGGGACAGGGGAATCAGCCCCAGCATTTT.

This sequence joins TRBV12-3 or TRBV12-4 and TRBJ2-6; no firm D call. Deletions cut 6 bases from V and 3 bases from J, with 12 bases between. This CDR3 region has 15 residues. DNA of the CDR3: TGTGCCAGCAGCCTAGACGCGGTTGGGGCCAACGTCCTGACTTTC. Its translation is CASSLDAVGANVLTF.

This clonotype was found a few times. The V and J genes are TRBV5-1 and TRBJ2-1; the match to TRBD2 covers 12 bases. Per the germline V gene, CDR1 is SGHRS and CDR2 is YFSETQ. V was clipped by 4 bases and J by 5 bases; unmatched bases: 4. This CDR3 has 15 amino acids. CDR3 amino acids: CASSARTSGNNEQFF. CDR3 DNA: TGCGCCAGCAGCGCACGGACTAGCGGGAACAATGAGCAGTTCTTC. The entire variable domain, with the rest obtained from reference TRBV5-1 and TRBJ2-1, is as follows: KAGVTQTPRYLIKTRGQQVTLSCSPISGHRSVSWYQQTPGQGLQFLFEYFSETQRNKGNFPGRFSGRQFSNSRSEMNVSTLELGDSALYLCASSARTSGNNEQFFGPGTRLTVL.

This clonotype came up once. The genes are TRBV9 and TRBJ2-4; 8 bases line up with TRBD2. The CDR3 runs 15 residues. Per the germline V gene, CDR1 is SGDLS and CDR2 is YYNGEE. The J segment lost 0 bases and the V segment lost 3 bases, leaving 2 bases of the junction unmatched. CDR3 amino acids: CASSAGGGAKNIQYF. CDR3 nucleotides: TGTGCCAGCAGCGCGGGGGGGGGAGCCAAAAACATTCAGTACTTC.

The CDR3 here is CASTKSIGDQPQHF. The CDR3 DNA follows: TGTGCCAGCACCAAATCAATCGGGGATCAGCCCCAGCATTTT. This chain connects TRBV12-3 or TRBV12-4 to TRBJ1-5; D is uncertain. V was cut by 7 bases and J by 5 bases, with 15 bases left in between. The CDR3 is made up of 14 amino acids.

This clonotype was seen repeatedly, ten times or more. The chain combines TRBV4-2 with TRBJ2-1, with a tentative D call TRBD2 (6 bases). V was cut by 0 bases and J by 1 base, with 7 bases left in between. Germline V gives CDR1 LGHNA, CDR2 YNFKEQ. The CDR3 extends over 15 amino acids. The CDR3 loop is CASSQELASYNEQFF. DNA of the CDR3: TGTGCCAGCAGCCAAGAACTAGCTTCCTACAATGAGCAGTTCTTC.

This clonotype was found a few times. CDR3 bases: TGTGCCAGCTCACCCGCGACAGGGAAAGCCTACGAGCAGTACTTC. It encodes CASSPATGKAYEQYF. The rearrangement uses TRBV18 and TRBJ2-7; TRBD1 matches 7 bases. Trimming at V came to 3 bases and at J to 2 bases, leaving 7 bases not matched to a gene. There are 15 residues in the CDR3. Looked up from germline, CDR1 is KGHSH and CDR2 is LQKENI. Based on the CDR3 plus reference TRBV18 and TRBJ2-7, the full variable domain is NAGVMQNPRHLVRRRGQEARLRCSPMKGHSHVYWYRQLPEEGLKFMVYLQKENIIDESGMPKERFSAEFPKEGPSILRIQQVVRGDSAAYFCASSPATGKAYEQYFGPGTRLTVT.

This rearrangement joins TRBV11-2 to TRBJ2-7; 9 nucleotides agree with TRBD2. Germline lookup yields CDR1 SGHAT and CDR2 FQNNGV. V shed 4 bases, J shed 4 bases, and the junction held 20 bases outside the gene matches. The CDR3 length is 19 residues. The CDR3 bases are TGTGCCAGCAGCTCTACCCCGGAGTTTTTAGCGGGAGAATCGTACGAGCAGTACTTC. Protein product: CASSSTPEFLAGESYEQYF.

The sample holds a few counts of this clonotype. The chain combines TRBV29-1 with TRBJ1-6; 8 positions agree with TRBD1. Germline values: CDR1 SQVTM, CDR2 ANQGSEA. Germline trimming cut 5 bases from V and 6 bases from J; bases unmatched to any gene: 3. The CDR3 spans 13 residues. The CDR3, as DNA: TGCAGCGTTCGACAGGGGAGTAATTCACCCCTCCACTTT. It yields the protein CSVRQGSNSPLHF.